The sequence of this T cell receptor (beta chain) was determined in a study of technical replicates of blood from several donors. The CDR3 is made up of 13 amino acids. J was trimmed by 13 bases and V by 0 bases; bases with no gene match: 7. Germline assignment: CDR1 LNHNV and CDR2 YYDKDF (reference sequence). Assay used: immunoSEQ multiplex PCR; TCRdb lists only in-frame clones, some missing. Of under 85,000 clones detected, 95% to 98% appear once; the ten largest clones hold over 0.15%. The chain couples TRBV15 to TRBJ1-2; 8 positions agree with TRBD1. This receptor was obtained from a human donor in good health. The material sequenced was T cells isolated from PBMCs. Written as DNA, the CDR3 is TGTGCCACCAGCAGAGATGGCCGACAGGGGTTCACCTTC. Amino acid sequence: CATSRDGRQGFTF.